These T cell receptor beta chains were read from a single sample in a study of molecular identifiers for immune sequencing clone quantification. TCRdb re-called the PCR reads with MiXCR, one entry per CDR3 protein. The sample includes around 480,000 distinct CDR3 sequences, about 21% seen only once; the top ten take about 0.78%. Sequencing input: naive CD8+ T cells from blood, with Jurkat cell RNA spiked in. These receptors were taken from a human donor in good health. Some libraries in this study had Jurkat cell RNA spiked in. The CDR3 runs from the conserved cysteine through the conserved F or W.

TRBJ2-3 TRBV29-1 CSVEDGTGEGDTQYF
TRBJ2-7 TRBV5-1 CASSLTGLPDEQYF
TRBJ2-2 TRBV2 CAARLAEANTGELFF
TRBJ2-5 TRBV27 CASSGQLENQETQYF
TRBJ2-5 TRBV12-3/TRBV12-4 CASSPSGVLYQETQYF
TRBJ1-5 TRBV5-1 CASSMSGGNQPQHF
TRBJ2-7 TRBV7-8 CVSSLAGYEQYF
TRBJ2-7 TRBV11-2 CASSSYTYEQYF
TRBJ1-5 TRBV7-9 CASSSTDQPQHF
TRBJ2-1 TRBV19 CASSGNHEQFF
TRBJ2-7 TRBV7-2 CASSSGTGPQYEQYF
TRBJ2-2 TRBV3-1 CASSQPGLVGELFF
TRBJ2-1 TRBV7-9 CASSKDPSSYNEQFF
TRBJ2-3 TRBV27 CASSLLAELPSTDTQYF
TRBJ1-1 TRBV7-9 CASSYGEAEAFF
TRBJ1-6 TRBV13 CASSLGRSGVYNSPLHF
TRBJ2-7 TRBV13 CASSLGGPAGGRDYEQYF
TRBJ2-7 TRBV12-3/TRBV12-4 CARAVPGLIYEQYF
TRBJ1-2 TRBV6-2/TRBV6-3 CASSTGTYGYTF
TRBJ2-3 TRBV7-9 CASSRLAGYSTDTQYF
TRBJ2-7 TRBV5-1 CASSLAAGVGEQYF
TRBJ1-1 TRBV5-4 CASSSVDSSNTEAFF
TRBJ1-5 TRBV27 CASSPTGGPYSNQPQHF
TRBJ1-6 TRBV27 CASSWGANSPLHF
TRBJ2-7 TRBV4-1 CASSQATSGTSVEQYF
TRBJ2-7 TRBV6-5 CASRDPGQSYEQYF
TRBJ2-2 TRBV4-3 CASGPGHLNTGELFF
TRBJ2-7 TRBV19 CASSPSGRGRTYEQYF
TRBJ1-6 TRBV7-2 CASSSVGVTYSPLHF
TRBJ2-1 TRBV24-1 CATSPGAGWNNEQFF
TRBJ1-5 TRBV20-1 CSARDLTPNQPQHF
TRBJ2-7 TRBV12-3/TRBV12-4 CASSSLAGGYEQYF
TRBJ2-7 TRBV4-2 CASSQESGTSYEQYF
TRBJ2-5 TRBV25-1 CARSGTQETQYF
TRBJ1-3 TRBV7-2 CASSLDGNSGNTIYF
TRBJ2-3 TRBV9 CASSVGGWHTDTQYF
TRBJ2-6 TRBV7-9 CASSSTGEWAGANVLTF
TRBJ2-5 TRBV20-1 CSARDTSGSGQETQYF
TRBJ1-5 TRBV28 CASSLHPGDSNQPQHF
TRBJ1-2 TRBV6-5 CASSLTRVGGYTF
TRBJ2-2 TRBV12-3/TRBV12-4 CASREDRGETGELFF
TRBJ2-7 TRBV20-1 CSARDGLAGLYEQYF
TRBJ2-1 TRBV6-6 CASSYTPARADNEQFF
TRBJ2-5 TRBV4-1 CASSQVVQGGETQYF